This entry is about one T cell receptor (beta chain). This sample was included in a study of blood T cell repertoires in COVID-19. The V gene's germline CDR1 is KGHSH and CDR2 LQKENI. V shed 2 bases and J shed 0 bases, with 8 bases lying between them. The length of the CDR3 is 15 residues. In the original workflow: Amplifying reference gene primers gave estimates of nucleated cell counts. The protocol was immunoSEQ multiplex PCR, while the TCRdb copy is restricted to in-frame clones and leaves out a portion. For V, J and clone size, that table is used; D and trimming come from the DNA. The sample records fewer than 400,000 clones, 90% being singletons.

The TCR comes from a woman in her thirties who had been exposed to COVID-19. V usage is TRBV18 and J usage is TRBJ1-5, with no clear D. Sequenced material: PBMCs or T cells enriched from blood (not recorded which). CDR3 nucleotide sequence: TGTGCCAGCTCACCAGTGGGCAATAGCAATCAGCCCCAGCATTTT. This gives the protein CASSPVGNSNQPQHF.